The subject of this entry is one TCR beta chain. V lost 3 bases, J lost 7 bases, and 12 bases stayed unmatched. Per the germline V gene, CDR1 is MDHEN and CDR2 is SYDVKM. The CDR3 runs to 16 residues. The sample belongs to a study of blood T cell repertoires in COVID-19. In the study overall: Donors in the United States, Italy and Spain gave samples during acute or convalescent COVID-19. The cDNA or gDNA used as material had been derived from T cells, B-cell-depleted T cells, or PBMCs.

Per the original methods: Amplified reference gene primers provided the basis for estimating nucleated cell counts. Assay: immunoSEQ multiplex PCR; the TCRdb copy retains only in-frame clones and omits some. The V and J calls and clone size were taken over from that table, and D and trimming were inferred from the DNA. Found here are 79,000 or so clones, over 70% of them singletons; the top ten hold more than 1%. Sequenced material: peripheral blood. The V and J genes are TRBV28 and TRBJ2-5; 9 positions agree with TRBD2. The TCR was taken from a human donor in a cohort sampled during active COVID-19. CDR3 DNA sequence: TGTGCCAGCAGTTTCGGCCTAGCGGGATTCGTGGGGACCCAGTACTTC. Protein product: CASSFGLAGFVGTQYF.